The source of this T cell receptor beta chain is a study of blood T cell repertoires in COVID-19. In the study overall: Sites across the United States, Italy and Spain contributed samples from acute and convalescent COVID-19. T cells, B-cell-depleted T cells, or PBMCs supplied cDNA or gDNA.

In the original analysis: The assay estimated nucleated cells by amplifying reference gene primers. Sequenced by immunoSEQ multiplex PCR; TCRdb stores in-frame clones only, minus some. D and trimming come from the DNA, and the V and J calls and clone size come from that table. The sample consists of about 8,300 clones, approximately 88% of them appearing once. This clone occurred once. The CDR3 is 18 residues long. Trimming took off 7 bases at V and 3 bases at J, with 24 bases between the two ends. Germline V gene data show CDR1 as LNHDA and CDR2 as SQIVND (reference sequence). Source material: peripheral blood. The TCR was taken from a human donor in a cohort sampled during active COVID-19. The chain is built from TRBV19 and TRBJ2-2; a possible D gene is TRBD2 (5 bases). In DNA, the CDR3 is TGTGCCAGTACCAAGGACCTAGCCATTGGCCTTCACACCGGGGAGCTGTTTTTT. This gives the protein CASTKDLAIGLHTGELFF.